This T cell receptor (beta chain) was captured by sequencing in a study of cytomegalovirus exposure and HLA in healthy donors. Study-wide results and limits: Specificity of a few CMV-associated chains for CMV antigens was verified in vitro. The classifier reportedly diagnosed cytomegalovirus status with high sensitivity and specificity. TCR beta chains numbering 150 to 200 were designated cytomegalovirus-associated.

V shed 5 bases and J 1 base; nucleotides not matched to a gene: 8. Germline loops: CDR1 SQVTM, CDR2 ANQGSEA. The CDR3 length is 14 residues. TCRdb keeps only in-frame clones here, not all; method: immunoSEQ multiplex PCR. The table shows tens of thousands of clones, with approximately 94% occurring only once. This clone was counted once. The antigen remains unidentified. This rearrangement joins TRBV29-1 to TRBJ2-7; 7 bases line up with TRBD2. This TCR came from a man aged 18 to 30 in good health and CMV-seropositive. Sequencing input: PBMCs. CDR3 bases: TGCAGCGTTCTTAGCGGGCCACAATCCTACGAGCAGTACTTC. It encodes CSVLSGPQSYEQYF.